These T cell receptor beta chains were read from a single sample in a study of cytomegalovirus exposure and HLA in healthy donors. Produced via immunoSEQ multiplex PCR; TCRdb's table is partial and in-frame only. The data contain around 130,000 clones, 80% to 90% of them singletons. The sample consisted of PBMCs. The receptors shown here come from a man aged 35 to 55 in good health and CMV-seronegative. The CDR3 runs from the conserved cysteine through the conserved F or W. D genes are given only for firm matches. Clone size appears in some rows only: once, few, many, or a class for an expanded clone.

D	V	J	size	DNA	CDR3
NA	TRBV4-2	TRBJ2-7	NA	TGTGCCAGCAGACGTAGACTTGACTCCTACGAGCAGTACTTC	CASRRRLDSYEQYF
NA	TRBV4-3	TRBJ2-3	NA	TGCGCCAGCAGCCAAGATCGCGGGGATACGCAGTATTTT	CASSQDRGDTQYF
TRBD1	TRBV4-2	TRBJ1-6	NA	TGTGCCAGCAGCCAAGGGAAACAGGGGTTTGGTTCACCCCTCCACTTT	CASSQGKQGFGSPLHF
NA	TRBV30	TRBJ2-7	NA	TGTGCCTGGAGTACTTCCTACAGGGACTACGAGCAGTACTTC	CAWSTSYRDYEQYF
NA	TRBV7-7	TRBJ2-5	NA	TGTGCTAGCAGCCTAGGGCGCGATCAGCAAGAGGCCCAGTACTTC	CASSLGRDQQEAQYF
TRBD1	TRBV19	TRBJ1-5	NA	TGTGCCAGTAGTATCAGGACAGGGAATAGCAATCAGCCCCAGCATTTT	CASSIRTGNSNQPQHF
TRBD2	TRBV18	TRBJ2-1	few	TGTGCCAGCTCCCCTGGACTAGCCTCCAATGAGCAGTTCTTC	CASSPGLASNEQFF
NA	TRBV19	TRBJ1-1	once	TGTGCCAGTAGTGGCCAGTCAGGCAGGACTGAAGCTTTCTTT	CASSGQSGRTEAFF
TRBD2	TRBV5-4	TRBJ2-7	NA	TGTGCCAGCAGTTCCGGGACTAGCGGGAAATACGAGCAGTACTTC	CASSSGTSGKYEQYF
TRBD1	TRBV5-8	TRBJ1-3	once	TGTGCCAGCAGAGTTACCGGGACAGGGGTATATTTT	CASRVTGTGVYF
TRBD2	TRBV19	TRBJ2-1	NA	TGTGCCAGTAGTATAGGCTGGCTAGCGGGAGGCAATGAGCAGTTCTTC	CASSIGWLAGGNEQFF
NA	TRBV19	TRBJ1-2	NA	TGTGCCAGTAGTTCGACAGGACCAATTTATGGCTACACCTTC	CASSSTGPIYGYTF
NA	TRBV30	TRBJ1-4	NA	TGTGCCTGGAGTGTACGGTCCGGGGTTGAAAAACTGTTTTTT	CAWSVRSGVEKLFF
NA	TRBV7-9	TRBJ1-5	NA	TGTGCCAGCAGCTGGGGGGATAGCAATCAGCCCCAGCATTTT	CASSWGDSNQPQHF
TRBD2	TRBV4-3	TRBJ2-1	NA	TGCGCCAGCAGCCAAGATGGGACTAGGGTTGGAAGCAATGAGCAGTTCTTC	CASSQDGTRVGSNEQFF
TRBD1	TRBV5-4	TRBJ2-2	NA	TGTGCCAGCAGCCCTAGGGACAGGGATAACACCGGGGAGCTGTTTTTT	CASSPRDRDNTGELFF
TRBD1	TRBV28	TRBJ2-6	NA	TGTGCCACCCGGACAGGGGCAAACTCTGGGGCCAACGGCCTGACTTTC	CATRTGANSGANGLTF
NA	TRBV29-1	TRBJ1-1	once	TGCAGCGTCAAGGACAGTCCGAACACTGAAGCTTTCTTT	CSVKDSPNTEAFF
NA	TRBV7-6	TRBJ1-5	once	TGTGCCAGCAGCTTAGTACAAGGCAATCAGCCCCAGCATTTT	CASSLVQGNQPQHF
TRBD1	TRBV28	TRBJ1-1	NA	TGTGCCAGCAGTCCCGGACAGGGGAGCACTGAAGCTTTCTTT	CASSPGQGSTEAFF
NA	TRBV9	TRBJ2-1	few	TGTGCCAGCAGCGTACGGGAGAATGAGCAGTTCTTC	CASSVRENEQFF
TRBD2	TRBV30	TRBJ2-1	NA	TGTGCCTGGAGTGTAGTAGCGGGGGCCCTGGGTGAGCAGTTCTTC	CAWSVVAGALGEQFF
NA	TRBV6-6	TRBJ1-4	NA	TGTGCCAGCAGGGCGGCGGAAGAAAAACTGTTTTTT	CASRAAEEKLFF
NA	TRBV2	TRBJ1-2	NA	TGTGCCAGCAGCCTTGACAGCGTGCTAAACTATGGCTACACCTTC	CASSLDSVLNYGYTF
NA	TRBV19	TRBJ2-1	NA	TGTGCCAGTAGGTCCTCTAGCGCTTCTGAGCAGTTCTTC	CASRSSSASEQFF
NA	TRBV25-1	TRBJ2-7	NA	TGTGCCAGCAGTGGAACCTACGAGCAGTACTTC	CASSGTYEQYF
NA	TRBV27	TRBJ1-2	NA	TGTGCCAGCAGCTCTTCCAGGTCAATCCGGTATGGCTACACCTTC	CASSSSRSIRYGYTF
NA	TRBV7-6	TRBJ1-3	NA	TGTGCCAGCAGCTTACTAGGGGCTCGGACCGTTGGAAACACCATATATTTT	CASSLLGARTVGNTIYF
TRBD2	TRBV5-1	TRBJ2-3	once	TGCGCCAGCAGCGTGACCCTTAGCGGGAGGGCCGGTACAGATACGCAGTATTTT	CASSVTLSGRAGTDTQYF
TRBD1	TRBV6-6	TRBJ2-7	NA	TGTGCCAGCAGTTATCCCATCGGACAGGGGTTATACGAGCAGTACTTC	CASSYPIGQGLYEQYF
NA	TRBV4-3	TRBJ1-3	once	TGCGCCAGCAGCCAAGTAGCCGCGGGAGGGAGCAACACCATATATTTT	CASSQVAAGGSNTIYF
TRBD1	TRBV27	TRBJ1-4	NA	TGTGCCAGCAGTCCACGGACAGGGGGGAGTGAAAAACTGTTTTTT	CASSPRTGGSEKLFF
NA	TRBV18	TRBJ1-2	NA	TGTGCCAGCTCACCACAGGGGCAGGGCTATGGCTACACCTTC	CASSPQGQGYGYTF
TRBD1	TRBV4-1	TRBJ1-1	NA	TGCGCCAGCAGCCAAGGATTCGGACAGGGGGCTGGTGAAGCTTTCTTT	CASSQGFGQGAGEAFF
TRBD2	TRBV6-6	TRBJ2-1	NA	TGTGCCAGCAGTCCTAAAAAGACTAGCGGGAGAGATGAGCAGTTCTTC	CASSPKKTSGRDEQFF